A selection of T cell receptor beta chains follows, all from one sample in a study of CXCR3-negative and CXCR3-positive naive CD8 T cells. Following a re-call of the 5' RACE reads, TCRdb has one entry per CDR3 protein and lacks DNA. This sample's table has under 70,000 distinct CDR3 sequences. The sample comprised memory CD8+ T cells from blood. These receptors all stem from a human donor in good health. Some clones in this sample may be carry-over from other donors' samples. Each CDR3 is given with its conserved first and last residue. Each record gives: V gene, J gene, CDR3 protein.

TRBV6-5	TRBJ2-1	CASSYFFSDRGLRNEQFF
TRBV20-1	TRBJ1-1	CSANRDRGMGPNTEAFF
TRBV12-3/TRBV12-4	TRBJ2-1	CASTGAGNEQFF
TRBV21-1	TRBJ1-5	CASSKVTVLLYSNQPQHF
TRBV4-3	TRBJ2-7	CASSHGTGELEQYF
TRBV9	TRBJ2-1	CASSPHSGLSYNEQFF
TRBV11-2	TRBJ2-2	CASSVGGPAGELFF
TRBV29-1	TRBJ2-1	CSVEVTGTGSNEQFF
TRBV6-2/TRBV6-3	TRBJ2-7	CASSSPDSTGYEQYF
TRBV29-1	TRBJ2-1	CSGTTEYNEQFF
TRBV10-3	TRBJ1-1	CAISESMEADEAFF
TRBV9	TRBJ2-4	CASSDDRNIQYF
TRBV6-1	TRBJ1-1	CASSEQSDRAEAFF
TRBV6-1	TRBJ1-1	CASSAHLGYLNTEAFF
TRBV7-9	TRBJ1-1	CASSAPSNTEAFF
TRBV12-3/TRBV12-4	TRBJ1-1	CASSQDPGVPEAFF
TRBV27	TRBJ2-7	CASSSIQGMSYEQYF
TRBV28	TRBJ2-3	CASSGWALGGGGSTDTQYF
TRBV7-6	TRBJ1-1	CASSLRGTGTEAFF
TRBV20-1	TRBJ1-1	CSATGMNTEAFF
TRBV9	TRBJ2-2	CASNGGGELFF
TRBV3-1	TRBJ2-6	CASSLSYSPQVRSGANVLTF
TRBV15	TRBJ2-6	CATNPRVGANVLTF
TRBV6-2/TRBV6-3	TRBJ2-1	CASSYSLAGGREQFF
TRBV7-2	TRBJ1-6	CASSDPHSSYNSPLHF
TRBV11-2	TRBJ2-2	CASSGRTEAGELFF
TRBV6-5	TRBJ2-3	CASSYGQGIDTQYF
TRBV12-3/TRBV12-4	TRBJ2-1	CASSFPGVAYNEQFF
TRBV10-3	TRBJ2-3	CAISESADRGFTGTQYF
TRBV18	TRBJ2-1	CASSPPSPGDEQFF
TRBV6-2/TRBV6-3	TRBJ2-7	CASSSLGQTYEQYF
TRBV12-3/TRBV12-4	TRBJ2-2	CASTAGGTGELFF
TRBV3-1	TRBJ2-1	CASSQVDSNNEQFF
TRBV7-9	TRBJ1-1	CASGTGSTEAFF
TRBV4-2	TRBJ1-2	CASSLEVGEDGYTF
TRBV28	TRBJ2-1	CASSSPGNEQFF
TRBV12-3/TRBV12-4	TRBJ2-7	CASSQSPGDEQYF
TRBV27	TRBJ2-1	CASSFSRAPYNEQFF
TRBV28	TRBJ2-3	CASSLDSVSRTDTQYF
TRBV7-8	TRBJ2-2	CASSRDKNTGELFF
TRBV15	TRBJ1-2	CATSIQGEGGYTF
TRBV28	TRBJ2-3	CASSPTASTDTQYF
TRBV7-6	TRBJ2-1	CASSRGSRSDEQFF
TRBV6-1	TRBJ2-4	CASTSLTGENIQYF
TRBV5-4	TRBJ2-3	CASSPGTVDTDTQYF
TRBV7-3	TRBJ2-7	CASSAGQGGVEQYF